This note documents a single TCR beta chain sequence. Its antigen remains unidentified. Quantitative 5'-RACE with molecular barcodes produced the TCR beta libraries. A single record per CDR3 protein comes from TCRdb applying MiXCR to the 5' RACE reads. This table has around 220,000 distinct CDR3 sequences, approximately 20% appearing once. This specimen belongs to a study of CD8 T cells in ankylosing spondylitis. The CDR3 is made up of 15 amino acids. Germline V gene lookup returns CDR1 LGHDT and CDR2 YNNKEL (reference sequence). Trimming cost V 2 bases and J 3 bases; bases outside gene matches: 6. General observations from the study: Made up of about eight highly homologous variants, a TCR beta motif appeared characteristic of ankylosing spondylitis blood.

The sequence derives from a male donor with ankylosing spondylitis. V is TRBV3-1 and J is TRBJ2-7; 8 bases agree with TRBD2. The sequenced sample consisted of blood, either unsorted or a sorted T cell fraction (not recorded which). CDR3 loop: CASSQKSGSFYEQYF. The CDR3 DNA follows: TGTGCCAGCAGCCAAAAAAGCGGGAGTTTCTACGAGCAGTACTTC.